This section outlines one T cell receptor beta chain sequence together with its context. Healthy bone marrow donors made up the donors. The PCR was carried out with 60 Vbeta primers and 13 Jbeta primers. TCRdb's copy holds only in-frame clones and misses some; the assay was immunoSEQ multiplex PCR. The sample yields 180,000 or so clones, just under 80% seen once. This entry comes from a study of cytomegalovirus exposure and HLA in healthy donors. The CDR3 runs to 15 residues. V was trimmed by 2 bases and J by 5 bases, leaving 16 bases between them. From germline, CDR1 is SGDLS and CDR2 YYNGEE. Sequencing was done on a sample of PBMCs. The rearrangement uses TRBV9 and TRBJ1-2; the D is unclear. The TCR was taken from a woman aged 30 to 39 in good health and CMV-seronegative. Written as DNA, the CDR3 is TGTGCCAGCAGCGTCGAGGGCTTCGGGGATTATGGCTACACCTTC. Protein: CASSVEGFGDYGYTF.